This entry is about one TCR beta chain. The sample originates from a study of technical replicates of blood from several donors. The table came from immunoSEQ multiplex PCR; TCRdb's copy has only in-frame clones and leaves some out. This table has some 93,000 clones, approximately 95% appearing once. This CDR3 has 16 residues. Trimming removed 7 bases from V and 5 bases from J, with 23 bases in between. The germline V gene has CDR1 MGHRA and CDR2 YSYEKL. The rearrangement links TRBV4-1 to TRBJ1-1, with a possible D match to TRBD1 (6 bases). This clonotype was obtained from a human donor in good health. Material for sequencing was T cells isolated from PBMCs. DNA for the CDR3: TGCGCCAGCACCATCCAAGAAGGACAGTGGGGTACTGAAGCTTTCTTT. This codes for CASTIQEGQWGTEAFF.